The 5 T cell receptor beta chains in this list originate from one sample, sequenced in a study of cytomegalovirus exposure and HLA in healthy donors. Produced via immunoSEQ multiplex PCR; TCRdb's table is partial and in-frame only. The table shows roughly 150,000 clones, with 70% to 90% occurring only once. Sequences were obtained from PBMCs. These receptors all stem from a young man in good health and CMV-seropositive.

The rearrangement uses TRBV7-6 and TRBJ2-5, with 8 bases lining up with TRBD2. CDR1 and CDR2 from the germline V gene are SGHVS and FNYEAQ. This CDR3 is 17 amino acids long. After removal of 2 bases from V and 5 bases from J, the junction contained 13 bases not matched to a gene. CDR3 region: CASSLPGGYSSWETQYF. For the CDR3, the DNA is TGTGCCAGCAGCTTACCGGGAGGGTATTCCAGCTGGGAGACCCAGTACTTC.

The chain couples TRBV18 to TRBJ1-6; 9 nucleotides match TRBD1. Germline-derived CDR1 and CDR2 are KGHSH and LQKENI. CDR3 length: 14 residues. V was clipped by 6 bases and J by 10 bases; unmatched bases: 7. CDR3 residues: CASSPGTGSSPLHF. The CDR3, as DNA: TGTGCCAGCTCCCCTGGGACAGGGTCCTCACCCCTCCACTTT.

The chain uses TRBV5-8 and TRBJ2-3; D gene ambiguous. Germline V lookup: CDR1 SGHTS, CDR2 YDEGEE. The CDR3 has 14 residues. With 1 base removed from V and 0 bases from J, the gap between germline ends came to 6 bases. For the CDR3, the DNA is TGTGCCAGCAGCTTGTCCGTTAGCACAGATACGCAGTATTTT. It translates to CASSLSVSTDTQYF.

The CDR3 DNA reads as TGTGCCAGTTCCGGGACCGGGAGATCCTACGAGCAGTACTTC. Its translation: CASSGTGRSYEQYF. The rearrangement uses TRBV19 and TRBJ2-7, with a weak D call TRBD2 (6 bases). Trimming stripped 8 bases from V and 1 base from J, with 15 bases between. Germline V gives CDR1 LNHDA, CDR2 SQIVND (reference sequence). The CDR3 loop spans 14 amino acids.

The chain has TRBV5-6 and TRBJ2-1; D gene unclear. Trimming shortened V by 1 base and J by 6 bases, and 8 bases separated the two germline ends. Germline CDR1 SGHDT, CDR2 YYEEEE. The CDR3 totals 13 residues. The chain's CDR3 is CASSLRVSNEQFF. The CDR3 nucleotides are TGTGCCAGCAGCTTGCGAGTTAGCAATGAGCAGTTCTTC.